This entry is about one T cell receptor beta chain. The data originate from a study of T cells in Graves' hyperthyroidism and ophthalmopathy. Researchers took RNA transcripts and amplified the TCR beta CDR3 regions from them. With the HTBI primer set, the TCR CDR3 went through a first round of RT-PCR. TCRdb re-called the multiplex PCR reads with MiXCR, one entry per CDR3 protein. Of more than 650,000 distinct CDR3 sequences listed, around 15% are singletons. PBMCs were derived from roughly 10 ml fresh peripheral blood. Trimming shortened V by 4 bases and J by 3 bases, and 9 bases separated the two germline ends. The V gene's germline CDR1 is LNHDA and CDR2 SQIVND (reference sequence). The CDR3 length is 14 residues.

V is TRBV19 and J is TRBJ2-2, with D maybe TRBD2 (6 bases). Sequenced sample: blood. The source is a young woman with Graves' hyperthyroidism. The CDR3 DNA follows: TGTGCCAGTAGTACCGGGGAGGACACCGGGGAGCTGTTTTTT. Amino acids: CASSTGEDTGELFF.